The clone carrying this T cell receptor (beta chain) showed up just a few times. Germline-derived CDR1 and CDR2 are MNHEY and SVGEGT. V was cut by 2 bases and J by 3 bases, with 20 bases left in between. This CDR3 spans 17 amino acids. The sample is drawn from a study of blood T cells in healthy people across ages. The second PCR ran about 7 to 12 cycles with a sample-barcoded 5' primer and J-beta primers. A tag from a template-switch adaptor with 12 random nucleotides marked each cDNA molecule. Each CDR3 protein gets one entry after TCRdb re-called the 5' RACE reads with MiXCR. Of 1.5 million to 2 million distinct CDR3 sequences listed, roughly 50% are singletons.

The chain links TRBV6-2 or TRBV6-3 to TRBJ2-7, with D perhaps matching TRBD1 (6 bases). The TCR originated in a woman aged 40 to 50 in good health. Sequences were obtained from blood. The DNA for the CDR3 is TGTGCCAGCAGTTACGGTGGTACATTGAGGGGGTACTACGAGCAGTACTTC. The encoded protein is CASSYGGTLRGYYEQYF.